This section outlines one TCR beta chain sequence together with its context. This CDR3 is 16 amino acids long. The V gene lost 1 base and the J gene lost 3 bases, with 14 bases spanning the gap. Per germline, CDR1 MNHNS and CDR2 SASEGT. The record originates from a study of T cells after somatic rescue of genetic block. Assay used: immunoSEQ multiplex PCR; TCRdb lists only in-frame clones, some missing. The table has more than 10,000 clones, around 70% seen once. The TCR was taken from a boy younger than 18. Source material: peripheral blood mononuclear cells (PBMCs). The rearrangement joins TRBV6-1 to TRBJ2-3; D might be TRBD1 (6 bases). CDR3 coding DNA: TGTGCCAGCAGTGAAGATGGACAGCTATTTACAGATACGCAGTATTTT. It yields the protein CASSEDGQLFTDTQYF.